This T cell receptor (beta chain) was observed in a study of yellow fever vaccine responses in identical twins. TCRdb redid the calling of the RT-PCR reads with MiXCR, one entry per CDR3 protein. This sample has roughly 36,000 distinct CDR3 sequences, with roughly 60% found just once. V lost 5 bases and J lost 3; bases outside the gene matches: 7. Germline CDR1 is SGHTA and CDR2 is FQGNSA. The CDR3 is 15 residues long. V gene TRBV7-2 combines with J gene TRBJ2-1; the match to TRBD2 covers 7 bases. Sequences were derived from T cells from blood (PBMCs), unsorted or a sorted subset (not recorded which), sampled before or after yellow fever vaccination (not recorded which). The clonotype originates from a woman aged 18-30 years who received the yellow fever vaccine. CDR3 residues: CASSPWDYLYNEQFF. The CDR3 DNA reads TGTGCCAGCAGCCCATGGGACTACCTCTACAATGAGCAGTTCTTC.